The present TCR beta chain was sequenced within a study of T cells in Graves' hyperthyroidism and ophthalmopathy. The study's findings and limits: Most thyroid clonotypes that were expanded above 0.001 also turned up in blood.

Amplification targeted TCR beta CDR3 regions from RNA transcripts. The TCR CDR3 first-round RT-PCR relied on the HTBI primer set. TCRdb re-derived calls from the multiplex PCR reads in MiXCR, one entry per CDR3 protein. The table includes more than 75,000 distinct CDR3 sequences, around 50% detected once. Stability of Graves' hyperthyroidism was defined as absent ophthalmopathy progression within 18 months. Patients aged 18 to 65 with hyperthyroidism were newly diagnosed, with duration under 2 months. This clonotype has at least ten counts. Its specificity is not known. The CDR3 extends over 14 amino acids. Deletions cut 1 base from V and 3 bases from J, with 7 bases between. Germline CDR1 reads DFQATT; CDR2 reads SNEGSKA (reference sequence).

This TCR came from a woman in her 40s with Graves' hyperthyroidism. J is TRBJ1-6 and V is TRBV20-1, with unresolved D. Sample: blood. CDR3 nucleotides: TGCAGTGCTAGAGGCGGAGGCTATAATTCACCCCTCCACTTT. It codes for CSARGGGYNSPLHF.